A few counts support the clone carrying this T cell receptor (beta chain). The entry originates in a study of blood T cell repertoires in COVID-19. Study in general: Some COVID-19 samples were acute and others convalescent; all came from the United States, Italy and Spain. PBMCs, B-cell-depleted T cells, or T cells were the source of the cDNA or gDNA that made up the material.

With V trimmed by 1 base and J by 0 bases, 6 bases remained unmatched. The CDR3 is 18 amino acids. Germline loops: CDR1 MGHRA, CDR2 YSYEKL. Original processing methods: Counts of nucleated cells, estimated from reference gene primer amplification, were obtained. Only in-frame clones appear in the TCRdb table, and some are missing; sequencing was by immunoSEQ multiplex PCR. V, J and clone size are taken as reported in that table, and D and trimming were inferred from the DNA itself. This table holds a few hundred thousand clones, about 85% found once. The chain carries TRBV4-1 and TRBJ1-5; 10 nucleotides line up with TRBD1. The sequence came from a woman aged 18-35 years who had recovered from COVID-19. The source material was peripheral blood. DNA for the CDR3: TGCGCCAGCAGCCAAGGGTCGGGACAGGGGTATAGCAATCAGCCCCAGCATTTT. Translating it yields CASSQGSGQGYSNQPQHF.